Listed below are T cell receptor beta chains from one sample, sequenced in a study of siplizumab effects on memory and regulatory T cells. Some clones are missing from TCRdb's copy, which holds only in-frame ones; the method was immunoSEQ multiplex PCR. The sample has about 50,000 clones, roughly 87% seen once. The sample taken for sequencing was naive CD8+ T cells sorted from blood. Receptor source: a human donor in good health. Each CDR3 is given with its conserved first and last residue. Fields, in order: J gene, V gene, CDR3 protein.

>TRBJ2-7|TRBV27
CASSLGPTRYEQYF
>TRBJ2-7|TRBV5-6
CASSLDGSRYEQYF
>TRBJ2-7|TRBV14
CASSLTFGERGRYEQYF
>TRBJ2-7|TRBV5-1
CASSLGGSVYEQYF
>TRBJ2-7|TRBV19
CASRGSLSYEQYF
>TRBJ1-5|TRBV7-9
CASSGTMGNQPQHF
>TRBJ2-7|TRBV2
CASIPEGPLGEQYF
>TRBJ2-1|TRBV12-5
CASGFPGQGIPNEQFF
>TRBJ2-5|TRBV6-1
CASSEGLPQYF
>TRBJ2-1|TRBV11-2
CASSYTDGNNEQFF
>TRBJ1-4|TRBV10-2
CASSARETNEKLFF
>TRBJ2-7|TRBV7-9
CASSYQWGYGYEQYF
>TRBJ2-7|TRBV5-6
CASTRRDWVSYEQYF
>TRBJ2-3|TRBV9
CASSASGGGTDTQYF
>TRBJ1-2|TRBV15
CATSRDGGYTF
>TRBJ2-2|TRBV29-1
CSVEKAHTGELFF
>TRBJ1-2|TRBV5-6
CASRVSGSLRYGYTF
>TRBJ2-1|TRBV6-5
CASSRTSGAEQFF
>TRBJ2-7|TRBV5-1
CASSWDQHSYEQYF
>TRBJ2-7|TRBV9
CASSIHYGGSGEQYF
>TRBJ2-7|TRBV4-1
CASSPRSGDYEQYF
>TRBJ2-7|TRBV5-1
CASSLGTSGRSYEQYF
>TRBJ2-5|TRBV27
CASSDKTGGQETQYF
>TRBJ1-1|TRBV7-2
CASSSGGLTEAFF
>TRBJ1-5|TRBV19
CASSIFSKSNQPQHF
>TRBJ2-1|TRBV11-2
CASSLVGGIYNEQFF
>TRBJ2-5|TRBV2
CAIAGTGIETQYF
>TRBJ2-7|TRBV7-6
CASAAGTYYEQYF
>TRBJ2-7|TRBV27
CASSLPGQGVYEQYF
>TRBJ1-2|TRBV5-4
CASSLEDGYTF
>TRBJ2-3|TRBV7-9
CASSSPPDTQYF
>TRBJ2-7|TRBV7-2
CASTYDRYSYEQYF
>TRBJ2-7|TRBV4-1
CASTVGEGHQYEQYF
>TRBJ2-3|TRBV6-1
CASSGPGLAGGPSDTQYF
>TRBJ2-3|TRBV9
CASSVAELQSTDTQYF
>TRBJ2-5|TRBV5-1
CASSWTGGAGETQYF
>TRBJ2-7|TRBV19
CASSHDQETYEQYF
>TRBJ2-7|TRBV6-1
CASSNSWEQYF
>TRBJ2-3|TRBV19
CASSPHNAVDAQYF
>TRBJ2-1|TRBV27
CASSSVDINEQFF
>TRBJ2-7|TRBV5-6
CASSLDAGTYEQYF
>TRBJ2-7|TRBV5-1
CASSLAGTGRNYEQYF
>TRBJ2-3|TRBV5-1
CASSLRLAGNTQYF